Included here is one T cell receptor beta chain sequence, with context. Its antigen remains unidentified. This record comes from a study of early stage breast cancer tumors. Study-wide background: Of some 17 invasive breast tumors, more than nine were hormone receptor-positive, HER2-negative. Study-wide points: Compared with adjacent normal breast, tumors showed 2 to 2.5-fold denser, more clonal T cells. Blood repertoires resembled normal breast more than tumor. Enriched TCRB sequences shared across patients were mostly commonly generated sequences.

The assay was immunoSEQ multiplex PCR, and TCRdb's table has in-frame clones only and misses some. The table shows about 30,000 clones, with 72% occurring only once. Trimming stripped 4 bases from V and 2 bases from J, with 7 bases between. The germline CDR1 and CDR2 sequences are MGHRA and YSYEKL. The CDR3 sequence is 13 residues long. This chain joins TRBV4-1 and TRBJ2-3; D unresolved. The sample consisted of blood. This TCR was recovered from a person aged 45-65 years with breast cancer. The chain's CDR3 is CASSLSFTDTQYF. CDR3 sequence (DNA): TGCGCCAGCAGCCTCAGTTTCACAGATACGCAGTATTTT.